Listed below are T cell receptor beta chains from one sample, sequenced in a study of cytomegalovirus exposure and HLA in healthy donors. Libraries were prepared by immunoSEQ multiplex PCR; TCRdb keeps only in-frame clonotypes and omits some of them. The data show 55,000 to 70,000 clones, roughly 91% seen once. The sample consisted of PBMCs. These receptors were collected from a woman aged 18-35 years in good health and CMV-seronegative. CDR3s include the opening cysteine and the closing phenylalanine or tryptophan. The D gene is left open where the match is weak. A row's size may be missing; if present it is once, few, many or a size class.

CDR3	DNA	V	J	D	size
CASSARQGPYEQYF	TGTGCCAGCAGTGCCCGACAGGGGCCCTACGAGCAGTACTTC	TRBV6-1	TRBJ2-7	TRBD1	.
CASSLVSGGGTEAFF	TGTGCCAGCAGCTTGGTGTCGGGGGGTGGCACTGAAGCTTTCTTT	TRBV11-2	TRBJ1-1	.	.
CASSLNTRSFQFF	TGTGCCAGTAGCCTAAATACTAGGTCTTTTCAGTTCTTC	TRBV19	TRBJ2-1	.	.
CAISATTTANYGYTF	TGTGCCATCAGTGCCACCACGACAGCTAACTATGGCTACACCTTC	TRBV10-3	TRBJ1-2	.	.
CASSQAGGGGPDTGELFF	TGTGCCAGCAGCCAAGCGGGCGGGGGGGGCCCTGACACCGGGGAGCTGTTTTTT	TRBV4-2	TRBJ2-2	TRBD2	medium-sized
CATSRKSMAGYGYTF	TGTGCCACCAGCAGGAAATCTATGGCAGGGTATGGCTACACCTTC	TRBV15	TRBJ1-2	.	.
CASSVLAGGADTQYF	TGTGCCAGCAGCGTACTAGCGGGAGGGGCAGATACGCAGTATTTT	TRBV9	TRBJ2-3	TRBD2	few
CASSLKTGSEAFF	TGTGCTAGCAGCTTAAAAACAGGGTCTGAAGCTTTCTTT	TRBV7-7	TRBJ1-1	.	.
CASSQETSSDTEAFF	TGTGCCAGCAGCCAAGAGACTTCCTCGGACACTGAAGCTTTCTTT	TRBV4-2	TRBJ1-1	.	.
CASSPPGNNQPQHF	TGTGCCAGCAGTCCCCCAGGTAACAATCAGCCCCAGCATTTT	TRBV28	TRBJ1-5	.	.
CASSPPGDGRSPLHF	TGTGCCAGCTCACCACCGGGAGACGGACGATCACCCCTCCACTTT	TRBV18	TRBJ1-6	.	few
CASSRSRDRPYVSNQPQHF	TGTGCCAGCAGCAGGTCCCGGGACAGGCCCTACGTGAGCAATCAGCCCCAGCATTTT	TRBV21-1	TRBJ1-5	.	once
CASTRGGGQETQYF	TGTGCCAGCACGAGAGGGGGGGGTCAAGAGACCCAGTACTTC	TRBV7-2	TRBJ2-5	.	.
CASSSTGTSGNTIYF	TGTGCCAGCAGTTCTACCGGTACCTCTGGAAACACCATATATTTT	TRBV6-5	TRBJ1-3	.	.
CASSGRDLYEQYF	TGTGCCAGCAGCGGGCGGGACCTCTACGAGCAGTACTTC	TRBV21-1	TRBJ2-7	.	.
CASSLQGTTYEQYF	TGTGCCAGCAGTCTCCAGGGGACAACCTACGAGCAGTACTTC	TRBV27	TRBJ2-7	.	.
CAWRGLKSSGNTIYF	TGTGCCTGGAGGGGACTCAAGAGCTCTGGAAACACCATATATTTT	TRBV30	TRBJ1-3	.	.
CASSPPLLETQYF	TGTGCCAGCTCACCACCTTTACTGGAGACCCAGTACTTC	TRBV18	TRBJ2-5	.	.
CASSARIYEQYF	TGTGCCAGCAGTGCCAGGATTTACGAGCAGTACTTC	TRBV2	TRBJ2-7	.	.
CASSFTRSTDTQYF	TGTGCCAGCAGTTTCACGCGAAGCACAGATACGCAGTATTTT	TRBV27	TRBJ2-3	.	.
CASSQTGGWETQYF	TGTGCCAGCAGTCAGACAGGGGGGTGGGAGACCCAGTACTTC	TRBV27	TRBJ2-5	TRBD1	.
CASSLASSYNEQFF	TGTGCCAGCAGCCTTGCGAGCTCCTACAATGAGCAGTTCTTC	TRBV13	TRBJ2-1	.	.
CASRREGVGTDTQYF	TGTGCCAGCAGACGGGAGGGCGTAGGAACAGATACGCAGTATTTT	TRBV6-4	TRBJ2-3	TRBD2	.
CASSQDATSQSSYEQYF	TGTGCCAGCAGCCAAGACGCGACTAGCCAGAGCTCCTACGAGCAGTACTTC	TRBV4-2	TRBJ2-7	TRBD2	.
CAWGTFNNEQFF	TGTGCCTGGGGGACTTTTAACAATGAGCAGTTCTTC	TRBV30	TRBJ2-1	.	.
CASSEGGLYQPQHF	TGTGCCAGCAGTGAAGGAGGGTTGTATCAGCCCCAGCATTTT	TRBV25-1	TRBJ1-5	.	once
CASSQDPGQRETQYF	TGCGCCAGCAGCCAAGACCCGGGACAGCGGGAGACCCAGTACTTC	TRBV4-1	TRBJ2-5	TRBD1	.
CASSDRDFPLADTQYF	TGTGCCAGCAGCGACCGGGACTTCCCATTGGCAGATACGCAGTATTTT	TRBV14	TRBJ2-3	.	.
CASSEGSGSSKNIQYF	TGTGCCAGCAGTGAGGGTAGCGGGAGCTCCAAAAACATTCAGTACTTC	TRBV2	TRBJ2-4	TRBD2	once
CASSLGLAYYNEQFF	TGTGCCAGCAGCTTAGGCCTAGCGTATTACAATGAGCAGTTCTTC	TRBV7-3	TRBJ2-1	.	.
CASSPGQGRRYGYTF	TGCGCCAGCAGCCCGGGACAGGGGAGAAGGTATGGCTACACCTTC	TRBV4-3	TRBJ1-2	TRBD1	once
CASGDPIYGYTF	TGTGCCAGCGGTGATCCCATATATGGCTACACCTTC	TRBV19	TRBJ1-2	.	.
CATKRDRVTSQPQHF	TGTGCCACCAAAAGGGACAGGGTTACGAGTCAGCCCCAGCATTTT	TRBV2	TRBJ1-5	TRBD1	few
CASTRRLQNTEAFF	TGTGCCAGCACCCGGCGGCTCCAGAACACTGAAGCTTTCTTT	TRBV11-2	TRBJ1-1	.	once
CASSFTTGALYNEQFF	TGCGCCAGCAGCTTCACCACAGGGGCCTTATACAATGAGCAGTTCTTC	TRBV5-1	TRBJ2-1	TRBD1	.
CASSLLAGGYNEQFF	TGTGCTAGCAGCTTACTAGCGGGGGGGTACAATGAGCAGTTCTTC	TRBV7-7	TRBJ2-1	TRBD2	.
CASSGSSGTSGPGELFF	TGTGCCAGCAGCGGCAGCTCCGGGACTAGCGGCCCCGGGGAGCTGTTTTTT	TRBV28	TRBJ2-2	TRBD2	.
CSATQRDGYTF	TGCAGTGCAACACAGCGGGATGGCTACACCTTC	TRBV20-1	TRBJ1-2	.	.
CASSQMPGTGEEKLFF	TGCGCCAGCAGTCAAATGCCCGGGACAGGGGAGGAAAAACTGTTTTTT	TRBV5-1	TRBJ1-4	TRBD1	.
CASSLLTEAFF	TGTGCCAGCAGCTTACTCACTGAAGCTTTCTTT	TRBV7-9	TRBJ1-1	.	.
CASSQRQGVNSPLHF	TGTGCCAGCAGTCAAAGACAGGGCGTCAATTCACCCCTCCACTTT	TRBV2	TRBJ1-6	TRBD1	.
CAWSTPGLADYEQYF	TGTGCCTGGAGTACTCCGGGGCTAGCGGACTACGAGCAGTACTTC	TRBV30	TRBJ2-7	TRBD2	.
CASSSPRENYGYTF	TGTGCCAGCAGCTCCCCGAGGGAGAACTATGGCTACACCTTC	TRBV5-4	TRBJ1-2	.	.
CASSSSGRSHEQYF	TGTGCCAGCTCATCTAGCGGCCGCTCCCACGAGCAGTACTTC	TRBV18	TRBJ2-7	TRBD2	.
CASSPRAGGLDTQYF	TGTGCCAGCTCACCACGGGCGGGGGGGCTAGATACGCAGTATTTT	TRBV18	TRBJ2-3	TRBD2	.
CASRPPSGGNYGYTF	TGTGCCAGCCGGCCCCCCTCAGGGGGTAACTATGGCTACACCTTC	TRBV2	TRBJ1-2	TRBD1	.
CASNDRTSAYEQYF	TGTGCCAGCAATGACCGGACTAGCGCATACGAGCAGTACTTC	TRBV6-1	TRBJ2-7	TRBD2	.
CASSSPGGPGTNEKLFF	TGCGCCAGCAGCTCCCCGGGCGGGCCCGGGACTAATGAAAAACTGTTTTTT	TRBV5-1	TRBJ1-4	.	.
CASSLWLGLAGKDTQYF	TGTGCCAGCAGTTTATGGCTGGGACTAGCGGGAAAAGATACGCAGTATTTT	TRBV28	TRBJ2-3	TRBD2	.
CASSESPGGDKDTQYF	TGTGCCAGCAGTGAAAGTCCAGGGGGCGATAAAGATACGCAGTATTTT	TRBV6-1	TRBJ2-3	TRBD1	.
CASSVDIGKETQYF	TGTGCCAGCAGCGTAGATATCGGTAAAGAGACCCAGTACTTC	TRBV9	TRBJ2-5	.	.
CASGSGRFDYTF	TGTGCCAGCGGCTCAGGTAGGTTTGACTACACCTTC	TRBV5-6	TRBJ1-2	.	few
CAKGTGGDTQYF	TGTGCCAAAGGGACAGGGGGTGACACGCAGTATTTT	TRBV2	TRBJ2-3	TRBD1	.
CASLREGVWETQYF	TGTGCCAGCCTAAGGGAGGGGGTTTGGGAGACCCAGTACTTC	TRBV2	TRBJ2-5	.	.
CASSQIAYEQYF	TGTGCCAGCAGTCAAATCGCCTACGAGCAGTACTTC	TRBV14	TRBJ2-7	.	.
CASSQDRGGSSGEQFF	TGTGCCAGCAGCCAAGATCGCGGCGGGAGCTCCGGTGAGCAGTTCTTC	TRBV4-2	TRBJ2-1	TRBD2	.
CASSRRGTQYF	TGTGCCAGCAGCCGGAGGGGTACGCAGTATTTT	TRBV14	TRBJ2-3	.	.